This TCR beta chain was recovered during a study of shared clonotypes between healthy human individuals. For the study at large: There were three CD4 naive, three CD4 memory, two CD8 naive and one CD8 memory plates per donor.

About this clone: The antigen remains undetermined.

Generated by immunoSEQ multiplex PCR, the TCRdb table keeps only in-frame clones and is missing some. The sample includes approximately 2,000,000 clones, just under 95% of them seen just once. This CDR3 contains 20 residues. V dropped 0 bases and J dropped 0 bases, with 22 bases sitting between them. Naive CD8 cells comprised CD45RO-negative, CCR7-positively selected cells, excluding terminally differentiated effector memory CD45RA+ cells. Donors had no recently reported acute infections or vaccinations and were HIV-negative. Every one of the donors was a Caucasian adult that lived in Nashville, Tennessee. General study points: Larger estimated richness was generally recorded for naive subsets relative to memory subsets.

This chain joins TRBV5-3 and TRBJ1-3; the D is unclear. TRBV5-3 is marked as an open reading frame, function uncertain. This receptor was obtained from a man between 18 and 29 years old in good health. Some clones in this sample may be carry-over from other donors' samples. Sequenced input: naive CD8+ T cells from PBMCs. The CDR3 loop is CARSLEARKVKTYSGNTIYF. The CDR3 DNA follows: TGTGCCAGAAGCTTGGAAGCTCGTAAAGTGAAAACATACTCTGGAAACACCATATATTTT.